The present TCR beta chain was sequenced within a study of graft-versus-host responses after intestinal transplantation. Overall study findings and caveats: Across patients carrying graft-donor T cell macrochimerism, allografts held high graft-versus-host to host-versus-graft clonal ratios.

Using immunoSEQ multiplex PCR, the repertoire was profiled, and TCRdb retains in-frame clones only, with some absent. The table records more than 65,000 clones, around 90% of them present only once. A note on this clone: Its specificity is unknown.

Germline CDR1 and CDR2: KGHSH and LQKENI. Trimming shortened V by 4 bases and J by 4 bases, and 10 bases separated the two germline ends. CDR3 length: 13 residues. The origin of this receptor is a human donor who was the organ donor for an intestinal transplant. The rearrangement joins TRBV18 to TRBJ2-5, with no clear D. The starting material was unstimulated CD8+ T cells sorted from spleen or lymph node cells, obtained before transplant. CDR3 sequence: CASSLGSIETQYF. The CDR3 nucleotides read TGTGCCAGCTCACTGGGGTCCATAGAGACCCAGTACTTC.